This paragraph covers one TCR beta chain sequence. The antigen is unknown. It was with 60 Vbeta and 13 Jbeta primers that the PCR ran. Some clones are missing from TCRdb's copy, which holds only in-frame ones; the method was immunoSEQ multiplex PCR. The sample has 95,000 to 150,000 clones; 80% are singletons. This entry belongs to a study of cytomegalovirus exposure and HLA in healthy donors. Study details: The early release's HLA-typed donors yielded roughly 85 million unique TCRs. Genotyping showed approximately 81% of about 370 donors falling in the Caucasian-associated ancestry cluster.

Study-wide points: The analysis excluded some indistinguishable V segments, including TRBV6-2 and TRBV6-3. Trimming of TCR beta V- and J-genes showed a link, identified in a later analysis, to a missense DCLRE1C variant.

The CDR3 sequence is 15 residues long. Germline V gene sequence: CDR1 MGHDK, CDR2 SYGVNS. V lost 4 bases to trimming and J lost 2 bases; unmatched junction nucleotides: 2. The source material was PBMCs. This sequence originates from a female donor in good health and CMV-seropositive. The chain carries TRBV25-1 and TRBJ2-3; TRBD2 agrees at 11 bases. The CDR3 DNA is TGTGCCAGCAGTGTACTAGCGGGAGACACAGATACGCAGTATTTT. Amino acids: CASSVLAGDTDTQYF.